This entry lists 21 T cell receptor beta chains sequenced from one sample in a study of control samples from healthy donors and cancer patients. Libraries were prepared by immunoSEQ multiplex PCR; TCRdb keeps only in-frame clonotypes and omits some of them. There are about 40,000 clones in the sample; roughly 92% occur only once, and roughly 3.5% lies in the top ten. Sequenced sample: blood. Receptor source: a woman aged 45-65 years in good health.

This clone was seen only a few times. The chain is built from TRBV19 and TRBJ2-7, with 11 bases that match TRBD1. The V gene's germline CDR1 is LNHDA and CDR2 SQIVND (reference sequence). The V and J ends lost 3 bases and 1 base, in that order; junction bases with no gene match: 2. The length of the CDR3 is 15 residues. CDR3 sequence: CASSIGTGGSYEQYF. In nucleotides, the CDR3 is TGTGCCAGTAGTATCGGGACAGGGGGTTCCTACGAGCAGTACTTC.

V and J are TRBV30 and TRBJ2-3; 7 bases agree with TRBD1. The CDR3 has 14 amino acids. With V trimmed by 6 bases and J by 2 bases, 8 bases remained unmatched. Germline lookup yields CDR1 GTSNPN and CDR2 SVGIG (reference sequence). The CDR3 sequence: CACLTGWYTDTQYF. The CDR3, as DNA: TGTGCCTGTTTGACAGGGTGGTACACAGATACGCAGTATTTT.

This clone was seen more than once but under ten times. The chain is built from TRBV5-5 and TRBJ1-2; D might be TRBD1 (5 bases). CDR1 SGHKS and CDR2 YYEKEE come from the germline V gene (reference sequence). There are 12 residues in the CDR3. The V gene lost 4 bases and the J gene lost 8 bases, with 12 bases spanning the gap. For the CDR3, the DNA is TGTGCCAGCAGCGTCGGGACGGTCGGCTACACCTTC. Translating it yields CASSVGTVGYTF.

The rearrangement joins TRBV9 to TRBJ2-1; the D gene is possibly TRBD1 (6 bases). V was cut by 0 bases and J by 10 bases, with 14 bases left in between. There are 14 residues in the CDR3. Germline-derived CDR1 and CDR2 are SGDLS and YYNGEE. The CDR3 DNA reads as TGTGCCAGCAGCGTAGGGCTACAGGGTTGGGAGCAGTTCTTC. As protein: CASSVGLQGWEQFF.

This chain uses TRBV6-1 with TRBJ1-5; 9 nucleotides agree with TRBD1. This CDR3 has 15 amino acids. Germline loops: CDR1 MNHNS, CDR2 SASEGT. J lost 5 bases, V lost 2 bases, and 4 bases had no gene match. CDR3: CASSESGDRDQPQHF. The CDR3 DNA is TGTGCCAGCAGTGAAAGTGGGGACAGGGATCAGCCCCAGCATTTT.

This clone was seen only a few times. The CDR3 coding sequence is TGTGCCAGCAGCTCCTACAGGGCGGGTCAGCCCCAGCATTTT. Translated, it gives CASSSYRAGQPQHF. This chain joins TRBV5-8 and TRBJ1-5, with D possibly being TRBD1 (6 bases). This CDR3 spans 14 amino acids. Trimming pared 3 bases from V and 6 bases from J, leaving 13 bases between. CDR1 SGHTS and CDR2 YDEGEE come from the germline V gene.

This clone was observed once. The CDR3 sequence: CASSQDSPTNYGYTF. CDR3 nucleotide sequence: TGTGCCAGCAGCCAAGATTCACCGACGAACTATGGCTACACCTTC. The chain combines TRBV3-1 (or the pseudogene TRBV3-2) with TRBJ1-2; D not resolved. The CDR3 length is 15 residues. CDR1 is LGHDT, CDR2 YNNKEL, per germline (reference sequence). Trimming removed 0 bases from V and 2 bases from J, with 10 bases in between.

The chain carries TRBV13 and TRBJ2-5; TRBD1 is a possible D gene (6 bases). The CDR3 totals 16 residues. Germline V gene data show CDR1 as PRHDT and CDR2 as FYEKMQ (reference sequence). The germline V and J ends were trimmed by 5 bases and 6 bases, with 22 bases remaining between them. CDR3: CASSMGQGPQWKTQYF. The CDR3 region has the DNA TGTGCCAGCAGCATGGGACAAGGGCCCCAATGGAAGACCCAGTACTTC.

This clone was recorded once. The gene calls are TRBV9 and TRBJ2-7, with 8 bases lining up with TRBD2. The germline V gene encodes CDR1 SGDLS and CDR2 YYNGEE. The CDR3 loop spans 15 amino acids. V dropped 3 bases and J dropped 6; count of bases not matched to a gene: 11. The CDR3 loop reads CASSAHPTGGGEQYF. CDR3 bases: TGTGCCAGCAGCGCCCACCCGACGGGGGGGGGCGAGCAGTACTTC.

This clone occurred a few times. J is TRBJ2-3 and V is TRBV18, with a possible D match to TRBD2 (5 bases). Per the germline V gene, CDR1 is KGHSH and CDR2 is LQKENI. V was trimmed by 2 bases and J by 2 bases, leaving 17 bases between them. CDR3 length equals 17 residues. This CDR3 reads CASSPSFFRGNTDTQYF. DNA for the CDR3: TGTGCCAGCTCACCATCGTTCTTTCGGGGAAACACAGATACGCAGTATTTT.

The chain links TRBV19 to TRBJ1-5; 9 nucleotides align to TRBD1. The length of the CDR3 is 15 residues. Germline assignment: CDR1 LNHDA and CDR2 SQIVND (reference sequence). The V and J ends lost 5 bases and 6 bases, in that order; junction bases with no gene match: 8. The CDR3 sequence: CASSWDREGRQPQHF. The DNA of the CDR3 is TGTGCCAGTAGTTGGGACAGGGAGGGGCGTCAGCCCCAGCATTTT.

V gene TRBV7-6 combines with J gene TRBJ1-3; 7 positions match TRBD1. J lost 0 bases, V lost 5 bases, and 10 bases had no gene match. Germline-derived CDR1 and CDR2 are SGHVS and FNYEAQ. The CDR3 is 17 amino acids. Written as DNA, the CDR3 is TGTGCCAGCAGCACCGACAGGGCTTTTATCTCTGGAAACACCATATATTTT. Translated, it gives CASSTDRAFISGNTIYF.

The CDR3, as DNA: TGTGCCAGCAGTTTACGCTCCCGAGCGGACAATGAGCAGTTCTTC. Translated: CASSLRSRADNEQFF. The chain links TRBV27 to TRBJ2-1, with D maybe TRBD2 (5 bases). This CDR3 is 15 amino acids long. Germline values: CDR1 MNHEY, CDR2 SMNVEV (reference sequence). V lost 2 bases and J 5 bases, leaving 13 bases between the germline ends.

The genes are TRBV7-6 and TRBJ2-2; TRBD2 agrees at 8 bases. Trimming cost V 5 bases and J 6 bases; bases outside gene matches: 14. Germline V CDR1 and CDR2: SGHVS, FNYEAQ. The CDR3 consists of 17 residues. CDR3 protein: CASSQERGGKEAGELFF. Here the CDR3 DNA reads TGTGCCAGCAGCCAAGAACGGGGGGGCAAGGAGGCCGGGGAGCTGTTTTTT.

The CDR3 sequence is CASSLAGRAYEQYF. The CDR3 nucleotides are TGTGCCAGCAGCTTAGCGGGCAGGGCCTACGAGCAGTACTTC. The rearrangement joins TRBV11-2 to TRBJ2-7; the D gene is possibly TRBD1 (5 bases). Germline assignment: CDR1 SGHAT and CDR2 FQNNGV. Trimming stripped 1 base from V and 2 bases from J, with 9 bases between. The CDR3 length is 14 residues. Using reference TRBV11-2 and TRBJ2-7 for the parts outside the CDR3, the full variable domain is EAGVAQSPRYKIIEKRQSVAFWCNPISGHATLYWYQQILGQGPKLLIQFQNNGVVDDSQLPKDRFSAERLKGVDSTLKIQPAKLEDSAVYLCASSLAGRAYEQYFGPGTRLTVT.

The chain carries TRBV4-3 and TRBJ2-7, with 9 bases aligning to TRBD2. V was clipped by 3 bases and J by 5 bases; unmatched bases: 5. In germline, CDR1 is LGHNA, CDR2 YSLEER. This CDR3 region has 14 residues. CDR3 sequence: CASSQDRLADEQYF. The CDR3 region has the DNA TGCGCCAGCAGCCAGGATCGACTAGCGGACGAGCAGTACTTC.

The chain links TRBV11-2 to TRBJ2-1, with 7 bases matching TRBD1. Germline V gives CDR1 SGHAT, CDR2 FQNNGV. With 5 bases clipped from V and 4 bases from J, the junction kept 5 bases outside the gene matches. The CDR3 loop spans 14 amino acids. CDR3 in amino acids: CASSPGQKYNEQFF. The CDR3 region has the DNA TGTGCCAGCAGCCCGGGACAGAAGTACAATGAGCAGTTCTTC.

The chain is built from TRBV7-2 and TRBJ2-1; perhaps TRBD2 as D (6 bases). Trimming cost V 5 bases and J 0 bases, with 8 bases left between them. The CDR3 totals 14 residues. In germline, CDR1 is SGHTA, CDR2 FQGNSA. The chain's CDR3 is CASSRDSSYNEQFF. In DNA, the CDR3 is TGTGCCAGCAGCCGGGACTCCTCCTACAATGAGCAGTTCTTC.

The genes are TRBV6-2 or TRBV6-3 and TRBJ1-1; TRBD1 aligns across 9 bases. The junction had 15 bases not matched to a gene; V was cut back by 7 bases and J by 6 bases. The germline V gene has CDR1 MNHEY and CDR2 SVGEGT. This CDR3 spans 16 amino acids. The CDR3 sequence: CASTPRTGVSSSEAFF. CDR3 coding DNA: TGTGCCAGCACCCCAAGGACAGGGGTAAGTTCCTCTGAAGCTTTCTTT.

CDR3 sequence: CASSQDSSGGSYEQYF. As DNA, the CDR3 is TGCGCCAGCAGCCAAGATAGCTCCGGGGGTTCCTACGAGCAGTACTTC. The chain carries TRBV4-1 and TRBJ2-7, with D possibly matching TRBD2 (6 bases). Trimming left V 0 bases short and J 1 base short, with 13 bases between. Germline V CDR1 and CDR2: MGHRA, YSYEKL. This CDR3 is 16 amino acids long.

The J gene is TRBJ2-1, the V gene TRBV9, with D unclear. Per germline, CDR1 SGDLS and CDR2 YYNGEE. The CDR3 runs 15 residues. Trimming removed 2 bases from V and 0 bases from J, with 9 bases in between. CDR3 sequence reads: CASSVKISSYNEQFF. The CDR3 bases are TGTGCCAGCAGCGTCAAGATCAGCTCCTACAATGAGCAGTTCTTC.